This T cell receptor (beta chain) was observed in a study of CD8 T cells in ankylosing spondylitis. Study observations and caveats: Previous work reported some of these motif variants in the synovial fluid and blood of reactive arthritis.

This clonotype was observed at least ten times. Its target is not known. Germline V gene data show CDR1 as DFQATT and CDR2 as SNEGSKA (reference sequence). V was clipped by 4 bases and J by 0 bases; unmatched bases: 7. The length of the CDR3 is 15 residues. By quantitative 5'-RACE with molecular barcodes, the TCR beta libraries were made. TCRdb itself ran the 5' RACE reads through MiXCR, one entry per CDR3 protein. Among some 130,000 distinct CDR3 sequences listed, around 15% were seen once. The specimen sequenced was blood, either unsorted or a sorted T cell fraction (not recorded which). This receptor was obtained from a female donor with ankylosing spondylitis or in good health (not recorded which). The chain uses TRBV20-1 and TRBJ2-7; 9 nucleotides line up with TRBD2. This CDR3 reads CSATQSGRTSYEQYF. The DNA for the CDR3 is TGCAGTGCTACTCAAAGCGGGAGGACCTCCTACGAGCAGTACTTC.